This is a list of T cell receptor beta chains from one sample in a study of blood T cell repertoires in COVID-19. Profiled with immunoSEQ multiplex PCR; TCRdb holds only in-frame clones, not every one. The table lists 200,000 to 300,000 clones, under 90% of them singletons, with about 1.7% in the top ten. Sequenced input: PBMCs or T cells enriched from blood (not recorded which). Source of these receptors: a middle-aged man who had recovered from COVID-19. The CDR3 runs from the conserved cysteine through the conserved F or W. A D gene is named only where the DNA matches it firmly. Clone size appears in some rows only: once, few, many, or a class for an expanded clone.

clone_size,d_call,j_call,v_call,cdr3_nt,cdr3_aa
-,TRBD1,TRBJ1-1,TRBV7-2,TGTGCCAGCAGCAATGGACAGGGAGAGGCTGAAGCTTTCTTT,CASSNGQGEAEAFF
-,-,TRBJ2-1,TRBV11-3,TGTGCCAGCAGCTTTAGCGGCTCCGAGCAGTTCTTC,CASSFSGSEQFF
-,TRBD2,TRBJ2-5,TRBV2,TGTGCCAGCGAGGAGCGGGAGAGAGAGACCCAGTACTTC,CASEERERETQYF
-,TRBD2,TRBJ2-7,TRBV4-1,TGCGCCAGCAGCCAATCTAGCGGGAGCTACGAGCAGTACTTC,CASSQSSGSYEQYF
-,-,TRBJ1-1,TRBV2,TGTGCCAGCATGGAGGGACGGAAGAACACTGAAGCTTTCTTT,CASMEGRKNTEAFF
-,-,TRBJ2-2,TRBV10-3,TGTGCCATCAGCAGTCTAGGGGGGGGCGCGGGCACCGGGGAGCTGTTTTTT,CAISSLGGGAGTGELFF
-,-,TRBJ1-5,TRBV4-3,TGCGCCAGCAGCCAAGACTGGGCACAGGAGTATCAGCCCCAGCATTTT,CASSQDWAQEYQPQHF
-,TRBD2,TRBJ2-7,TRBV20-1,TGCAGTGCTAGTAGGGGAGGGCCTTTCGACGAGCAGTACTTC,CSASRGGPFDEQYF
few,TRBD1,TRBJ2-7,TRBV3-1/TRBV3-2,TGTGCCAGCAGCCGCAGAAACAGGGGCTACTCCTACGAGCAGTACTTC,CASSRRNRGYSYEQYF
few,TRBD2,TRBJ2-1,TRBV5-1,TGCGCCAGCAGCTTGGCGGCTAGCGGCGGAGGTTGGAATGAGCAGTTCTTC,CASSLAASGGGWNEQFF
few,TRBD1,TRBJ1-5,TRBV5-1,TGCGCCAGCAGCCCAACAGGGGTCAATCAGCCCCAGCATTTT,CASSPTGVNQPQHF
-,TRBD1,TRBJ2-7,TRBV27,TGTGCCAGCCGGGATGCCGGACAGGGGATGAGCGAGCAGTACTTC,CASRDAGQGMSEQYF
-,-,TRBJ2-1,TRBV7-6,TGTGCCAGCAGCTTAGGGTCTTCGGAGAGCTCCTACAATGAGCAGTTCTTC,CASSLGSSESSYNEQFF
-,TRBD1,TRBJ2-5,TRBV5-1,TGCGCCAGCAGGCCTGGACAGGGGCAGGAAGAGACCCAGTACTTC,CASRPGQGQEETQYF
few,-,TRBJ1-3,TRBV30,TGTGCCTGGAGCAGCCTTGGGGGCCACTCTGGAAACACCATATATTTT,CAWSSLGGHSGNTIYF
once,-,TRBJ2-1,TRBV7-2,TGTGCCAGCAGCTCCCCCGGGGTCCGCTCCTACAATGAGCAGTTCTTC,CASSSPGVRSYNEQFF
few,-,TRBJ2-1,TRBV4-2,TGTGCCAGCAGCCAAGATGGCGCGGACAGCTCCTACAATGAGCAGTTCTTC,CASSQDGADSSYNEQFF
-,-,TRBJ2-1,TRBV5-4,TGTGCCAGCAGCTTTCCCTACCCATCCGAGCAGTTCTTC,CASSFPYPSEQFF
-,-,TRBJ2-5,TRBV11-3,TGTGCCAGCAGCCCCCCCGGGGGACCAAGTGAGACCCAGTACTTC,CASSPPGGPSETQYF
-,TRBD2,TRBJ2-7,TRBV6-5,TGTGCCAGCAGAACTAGCGGGAGTTGGTACGAGCAGTACTTC,CASRTSGSWYEQYF
-,TRBD1,TRBJ2-5,TRBV11-3,TGTGCCAGCAGCCAGGGACAGGGGAGCGAGACCCAGTACTTC,CASSQGQGSETQYF